This T cell receptor (beta chain) was captured by sequencing in a study of CD8 T cells in ankylosing spondylitis. This clonotype was counted between two and nine times. The antigen is undetermined. One entry per CDR3 protein, called by TCRdb with MiXCR from the 5' RACE reads. The sample contains a few hundred thousand distinct CDR3 sequences, 20% to 25% of which appear only once. General study results and limits: Blood of patients with ankylosing spondylitis appeared to be characterized by a TCR beta motif of eight highly homologous variants. There was reportedly significant enrichment of clones that were disease-linked in matched ankylosing spondylitis synovial fluid.

From germline, CDR1 is DFQATT and CDR2 SNEGSKA (reference sequence). Trimming removed 3 bases from V and 5 bases from J; junction bases left unmatched: 11. The CDR3 totals 15 residues. The clonotype was recovered from a male donor with ankylosing spondylitis. This sequence joins TRBV20-1 and TRBJ2-7; 9 bases are a match to TRBD2. What was sequenced was blood, either unsorted or a sorted T cell fraction (not recorded which). The CDR3 DNA is TGCAGTGCTAGGGGGGCGGGAGGGCCAATTAACGAGCAGTACTTC. Protein: CSARGAGGPINEQYF.